A single sample gave rise to the 26 T cell receptor beta chains below, sequenced in a study of cytomegalovirus exposure and HLA in healthy donors (dated by TCRdb to the late 2010s). Libraries were built with the immunoSEQ multiplex PCR assay. A mixture of 60 forward primers for TCR Vbeta segments and 13 reverse primers for TCR Jbeta segments was used in the multiplex PCR. TCRdb mirrors the immuneACCESS table, restricted to in-frame sequences. Some clones are absent from its copies; in checked studies, under half trace to an unresolved V gene, and the reason for the others is unknown. A total of roughly 100,000 clones appear in this sample, nearly 85% of them only once. The ten largest clones add up to about 6.3% of the sample. Material: PBMCs. These receptors were collected from a man younger than 30 in good health and CMV-seronegative.

The chain is built from TRBV4-2 and TRBJ2-7, with TRBD2 matching 7 bases. After removal of 3 bases from V and 4 bases from J, the junction contained 6 bases not matched to a gene. Germline CDR1 LGHNA, CDR2 YNFKEQ. The CDR3 covers 14 residues. DNA for the CDR3: TGTGCCAGCAGCCAGGGGGGGGTAGGTTACGAGCAGTACTTC. It is translated as CASSQGGVGYEQYF.

The chain links TRBV28 to TRBJ1-5; no reliable D call. In germline, CDR1 is MDHEN, CDR2 SYDVKM. The length of the CDR3 is 13 residues. Trimming pared 5 bases from V and 6 bases from J, leaving 11 bases between. CDR3 sequence: CASSPRDFQPQHF. The CDR3 region has the DNA TGTGCCAGCAGTCCGCGGGATTTTCAGCCCCAGCATTTT.

The J gene is TRBJ2-2, the V gene TRBV5-5; 8 nucleotides align to TRBD1. CDR1 is SGHKS, CDR2 YYEKEE, per germline (reference sequence). Trimming cost V 5 bases and J 3 bases; bases outside gene matches: 18. This CDR3 has 19 residues. The CDR3 here is CASRYRDRIAPDHTGELFF. The CDR3 region has the DNA TGTGCCAGCAGGTACCGGGACAGGATCGCTCCCGATCACACCGGGGAGCTGTTTTTT. Looking up the rest from reference TRBV5-5 and TRBJ2-2 gives the full variable domain: DAGVTQSPTHLIKTRGQQVTLRCSPISGHKSVSWYQQVLGQGPQFIFQYYEKEERGRGNFPDRFSARQFPNYSSELNVNALLLGDSALYLCASRYRDRIAPDHTGELFFGEGSRLTVL.

The chain combines TRBV7-3 with TRBJ2-1; no firm D call. Germline CDR1 SGHTA, CDR2 FQGTGA. V was shortened by 0 bases and J by 4 bases, with 13 bases between the two germline ends. This CDR3 has 16 amino acids. CDR3 coding DNA: TGTGCCAGCAGCTTAACGAGCGAAAACCTATACAATGAGCAGTTCTTC. Translated: CASSLTSENLYNEQFF.

CDR3 bases: TGCGCCAGCAGCCAAGACTCCCCGGGACAGGGCTTCACTGAAGCTTTCTTT. It encodes CASSQDSPGQGFTEAFF. The chain uses TRBV4-3 and TRBJ1-1, with 9 bases matching TRBD1. Germline-derived CDR1 and CDR2 are LGHNA and YSLEER. Losses at the gene ends were 0 bases for V and 4 bases for J; bases not matched to a gene: 9. The CDR3 is 17 residues long.

The rearrangement links TRBV6-4 to TRBJ1-1; TRBD1 might be the D (5 bases). This CDR3 has 14 amino acids. Deletions cut 6 bases from V and 4 bases from J, with 15 bases between. In germline, CDR1 is MRHNA, CDR2 SNTAGT. DNA of the CDR3: TGTGCCAGCAGCCTAGACGGGGGAGGCACTGAAGCTTTCTTT. It encodes CASSLDGGGTEAFF.

This clone was recorded once. The chain is built from TRBV2 and TRBJ2-7; the D gene is possibly TRBD2 (5 bases). Trimming stripped 3 bases from V and 4 bases from J, with 16 bases between. Germline CDR1 reads SNHLY; CDR2 reads FYNNEI. The CDR3 totals 15 residues. The CDR3 loop reads CASSDIGAELYEQYF. The DNA of the CDR3 is TGTGCCAGCAGTGACATAGGAGCGGAACTGTACGAGCAGTACTTC.

This chain connects TRBV7-9 to TRBJ2-1; maybe TRBD1 (5 bases). The CDR3 totals 13 residues. Germline V gene lookup returns CDR1 SEHNR and CDR2 FQNEAQ (reference sequence). The V gene lost 7 bases and the J gene lost 4 bases, with 11 bases spanning the gap. The CDR3 DNA reads as TGTGCCAGCACAGGGCAGCGATACAATGAGCAGTTCTTC. This encodes CASTGQRYNEQFF.

This chain joins TRBV6-5 and TRBJ1-1; TRBD1 aligns across 8 bases. Germline V gene lookup returns CDR1 MNHEY and CDR2 SVGAGI. This CDR3 has 14 residues. Trimming at V came to 6 bases and at J to 1 base, leaving 4 bases not matched to a gene. Here the CDR3 reads CASRTTGGNTEAFF. The CDR3 nucleotides are TGTGCCAGCAGGACCACAGGGGGGAACACTGAAGCTTTCTTT.

This chain joins TRBV7-8 and TRBJ2-7; D gene ambiguous. Deletions cut 5 bases from V and 2 bases from J, with 13 bases between. CDR3 length: 14 amino acids. In germline, CDR1 is SGHVS, CDR2 FQNEAQ. The DNA for the CDR3 is TGTGCCAGCAGCCCCCGGGTCCAAACCTACGAGCAGTACTTC. Residues: CASSPRVQTYEQYF.

The chain links TRBV4-3 to TRBJ2-2; 9 bases are shared with TRBD2. CDR1 LGHNA and CDR2 YSLEER come from the germline V gene. CDR3 length: 15 residues. V shed 4 bases, J shed 6 bases, and the junction held 6 bases outside the gene matches. The chain's CDR3 is CASSLSGSFSGELFF. The CDR3 DNA reads TGCGCCAGCAGCCTTAGCGGGAGTTTTTCCGGGGAGCTGTTTTTT.

The chain joins TRBV4-2 to TRBJ2-2; possible D gene TRBD2, 5 bases. This CDR3 is built from 16 residues. Trimming removed 6 bases at V and 1 base at J, with 15 bases between. Germline-derived CDR1 and CDR2 are LGHNA and YNFKEQ. CDR3 sequence (DNA): TGTGCCAGCAGGCCGATACGGGGAGTGAACACCGGGGAGCTGTTTTTT. Translation gives CASRPIRGVNTGELFF.

This clone was observed once. The chain carries TRBV21-1 and TRBJ1-4; the D call TRBD1 from the table was never checked on the DNA. TRBV21-1 is noted as a pseudogene. The CDR3 runs 19 residues. The CDR3 DNA reads as TGTGCCAGCAGCAGCGGACAGGGGCGATTGGCATGGGTTAGTGAAAAACTGTTTTTT. Amino acid sequence: CASSSGQGRLAWVSEKLFF.

This chain joins TRBV2 and TRBJ2-1; maybe TRBD2 (7 bases). Trimming removed 4 bases at V and 10 bases at J, with 35 bases between. This CDR3 region has 20 residues. The germline V gene has CDR1 SNHLY and CDR2 FYNNEI. Here the CDR3 reads CASSVYLRGGLWRRLLEQFF. The CDR3 nucleotides are TGTGCCAGCAGTGTTTATTTGAGGGGGGGATTATGGAGACGGCTCTTGGAGCAGTTCTTC. Full variable domain (remainder filled in from reference TRBV2 and TRBJ2-1): EPEVTQTPSHQVTQMGQEVILRCVPISNHLYFYWYRQILGQKVEFLVSFYNNEISEKSEIFDDQFSVERPDGSNFTLKIRSTKLEDSAMYFCASSVYLRGGLWRRLLEQFFGPGTRLTVL.

The rearrangement uses TRBV30 and TRBJ2-7; possible D gene TRBD1, 6 bases. With 2 bases removed from V and 3 bases from J, the gap between germline ends came to 14 bases. This CDR3 contains 14 residues. Germline V gene sequence: CDR1 GTSNPN, CDR2 SVGIG (reference sequence). As DNA, the CDR3 is TGTGCCTGGAGTACCACAGGGTCGGGCTACGAGCAGTACTTC. This codes for CAWSTTGSGYEQYF. The whole variable domain, filled in from reference TRBV30 and TRBJ2-7, reads SQTIHQWPATLVQPVGSPLSLECTVEGTSNPNLYWYRQAAGRGLQLLFYSVGIGQISSEVPQNLSASRPQDRQFILSSKKLLLSDSGFYLCAWSTTGSGYEQYFGPGTRLTVT.

This sequence joins TRBV19 and TRBJ2-1; 8 nucleotides match TRBD2. Germline CDR1 is LNHDA and CDR2 is SQIVND (reference sequence). This CDR3 comprises 14 residues. The ends lost 5 bases at V and 7 bases at J; junction bases unmatched: 7. CDR3 sequence reads: CASSGGLAGNEQFF. CDR3 bases: TGTGCCAGTAGTGGGGGGTTAGCGGGAAATGAGCAGTTCTTC.

This chain joins TRBV7-9 and TRBJ1-2; possibly TRBD1 for D (5 bases). Germline V lookup: CDR1 SEHNR, CDR2 FQNEAQ (reference sequence). The CDR3 runs to 15 residues. Trimming removed 2 bases from V and 4 bases from J, with 14 bases in between. This chain's CDR3 is CASSLYRARVYGYTF. The CDR3 bases are TGTGCCAGCAGCTTATATCGGGCCAGGGTCTATGGCTACACCTTC.

The rearrangement links TRBV6-5 to TRBJ2-7; 10 bases are shared with TRBD2. J lost 3 bases, V lost 6 bases, and 8 bases had no gene match. The CDR3 is made up of 15 amino acids. Germline assignment: CDR1 MNHEY and CDR2 SVGAGI. CDR3 residues: CASRRLAGDNYEQYF. CDR3 bases: TGTGCCAGCAGACGACTAGCGGGTGATAACTACGAGCAGTACTTC.

This sequence joins TRBV6-1 and TRBJ2-1; 12 bases match TRBD2. Germline assignment: CDR1 MNHNS and CDR2 SASEGT. V dropped 2 bases and J dropped 4; count of bases not matched to a gene: 3. The CDR3 loop spans 16 amino acids. The CDR3 nucleotides read TGTGCCAGCAGTGAACCGACTAGCGGGAGTTACAATGAGCAGTTCTTC. Protein sequence: CASSEPTSGSYNEQFF.

The chain is built from TRBV5-6 and TRBJ2-7; 12 positions agree with TRBD2. With 7 bases clipped from V and 4 bases from J, the junction kept 9 bases outside the gene matches. Looked up from germline, CDR1 is SGHDT and CDR2 is YYEEEE. The CDR3 sequence is 15 residues long. The CDR3 bases are TGTGCCAGCTGGACGACTAGCGGGAGTATGTACGAGCAGTACTTC. Translating it yields CASWTTSGSMYEQYF.

The gene calls are TRBV18 and TRBJ2-5, with a tentative D call TRBD2 (6 bases). The CDR3 runs to 15 residues. The V end lost 0 bases, the J end lost 4 bases, and 12 bases lay between the germline ends. Germline V CDR1 and CDR2: KGHSH, LQKENI. CDR3 coding DNA: TGTGCCAGCTCACCACCGGGTATGGGGGGAGAGACCCAGTACTTC. It translates to CASSPPGMGGETQYF.

Details on this clone: One end of the junction does not line up with germline, which may come from a read error. The chain carries TRBV16 and TRBJ2-1; a possible D gene is TRBD2 (5 bases). The CDR3 is made up of 15 amino acids. Germline values: CDR1 KGHSY, CDR2 FQNENV. The CDR3 nucleotides are TGTGCCAGCAGCCAAGAGGGAATAGTGGCTCAGGAGGCCCTCTTC. This gives the protein CASSQEGIVAQEALF.

The V and J genes are TRBV7-9 and TRBJ1-2; 11 nucleotides agree with TRBD1. Germline CDR1 SEHNR, CDR2 FQNEAQ (reference sequence). This CDR3 has 14 amino acids. With 5 bases clipped from V and 4 bases from J, the junction kept 3 bases outside the gene matches. In DNA form, the CDR3 reads TGTGCCAGCAGCCCGGGACAGGGGGGCTATGGCTACACCTTC. Amino acid sequence: CASSPGQGGYGYTF.

Only one count was recorded for this clone. The J gene is TRBJ2-1, the V gene TRBV27; 11 nucleotides line up with TRBD2. The germline CDR1 and CDR2 sequences are MNHEY and SMNVEV (reference sequence). With 6 bases clipped from V and 7 bases from J, the junction kept 8 bases outside the gene matches. The CDR3 runs to 15 residues. The CDR3 DNA reads TGTGCCAGCAGCCCGACTAGCGGGATAGTAAATGAGCAGTTCTTC. It codes for CASSPTSGIVNEQFF.

The sample holds a few counts of this clone. CDR3 nucleotides: TGTGCCAGCAGTCTCGACAGGAGCAATCAGCCCCAGCATTTT. It specifies CASSLDRSNQPQHF. The chain has TRBV2 and TRBJ1-5; the D gene is possibly TRBD1 (6 bases). The ends were cut back, 5 bases at V and 1 base at J, with 9 bases in the middle. Germline loops: CDR1 SNHLY, CDR2 FYNNEI. The CDR3 contains 14 residues.

V usage is TRBV6-5 and J usage is TRBJ2-1, with 11 bases matching TRBD2. Per germline, CDR1 MNHEY and CDR2 SVGAGI. Losses at the gene ends were 4 bases for V and 7 bases for J; bases not matched to a gene: 9. The CDR3 has 16 amino acids. In DNA, the CDR3 is TGTGCCAGCAGTTTCCCCGGGACTAGCGGACTGAATGAGCAGTTCTTC. Translation: CASSFPGTSGLNEQFF.